The T cell receptor (beta chain) under discussion was sequenced for a study of CD8+ T cells in alopecia areata. As regards this clone: No antigen is known for it.

RNA extraction was followed by reverse transcription into cDNA, which acted as the sequencing template. Assay: immunoSEQ multiplex PCR; the TCRdb copy retains only in-frame clones and omits some. The sample lists around 200,000 clones; under 60% were seen once. Treatment described: oral pan-JAK inhibitor, 5-10 mg twice daily. General observations from the study: Normal skin's resident alphabeta T cells are also sequenced in scalp samples. While tofacitinib was given, many expanded lesional clones persisted in scalp and blood.

CDR3 size: 14 residues. Trimming shortened V by 10 bases and J by 0 bases, and 14 bases separated the two germline ends. The germline V gene has CDR1 MNHEY and CDR2 SVGAGI. The chain combines TRBV6-5 with TRBJ2-3; D gene unclear. This clonotype was obtained from a human donor with alopecia areata. The sample in question was CD8+ T cells sorted from blood, obtained at week 24, from a patient treated with tofacitinib. The CDR3 DNA reads as TGTGCCACTAAGGAGTTACAGAGCACAGATACGCAGTATTTT. Protein sequence: CATKELQSTDTQYF.